A single sample is the source of the 20 T cell receptor beta chains below, sequenced in a study of blood T cell repertoires in COVID-19 (dated by TCRdb to 2019 to 2021). The library was produced with the immunoSEQ multiplex PCR assay. TCRdb obtained this table from immuneACCESS and retained in-frame rearrangements with V and J assigned. These tables miss some clones; where compared with another copy, unresolved V genes account for less than half of the shortfall, and the remainder is unexplained. The sample table lists about 290,000 clones, under 90% of them with a count of one. Roughly 10% of the sample comes from the top ten. The sample consisted of peripheral blood. The receptors stem from a woman in her 30s with COVID-19, enrolled during active disease.

The rearrangement joins TRBV3-1 (or the pseudogene TRBV3-2) to TRBJ2-5, with no clear D. CDR1 is LGHDT and CDR2 is YNNKEL in the germline V gene (reference sequence). The CDR3 is 12 residues long. With 3 bases removed from V and 4 bases from J, the gap between germline ends came to 6 bases. DNA for the CDR3: TGTGCCAGCAGCCAGGGCAGAGAGACCCAGTACTTC. This translates into CASSQGRETQYF.

The chain links TRBV5-1 to TRBJ2-3; 7 bases agree with TRBD2. V lost 4 bases to trimming and J lost 6 bases; unmatched junction nucleotides: 5. Looked up from germline, CDR1 is SGHRS and CDR2 is YFSETQ. The CDR3 spans 13 residues. The CDR3 loop is CASSPPGGDTQYF. The CDR3 nucleotides are TGCGCCAGCAGCCCCCCCGGGGGGGATACGCAGTATTTT.

This clone came up once. The V and J genes are TRBV6-1 and TRBJ2-7; 8 bases map to TRBD1. The germline CDR1 and CDR2 sequences are MNHNS and SASEGT. Unmatched junction bases numbered 10, after V lost 4 bases and J lost 2 bases. CDR3 length: 16 residues. The CDR3 protein is CASSADRGLVAYEQYF. Here the CDR3 DNA reads TGTGCCAGCAGTGCCGACAGGGGTCTTGTAGCCTACGAGCAGTACTTC.

V gene TRBV7-8 combines with J gene TRBJ1-1; 8 bases line up with TRBD1. The junction had 17 bases not matched to a gene; V was cut back by 5 bases and J by 3 bases. This CDR3 has 18 residues. Germline lookup yields CDR1 SGHVS and CDR2 FQNEAQ. CDR3 coding DNA: TGTGCCAGCAGCCGAGTTCCGGGACAGGTAGGAAGGGACACTGAAGCTTTCTTT. It codes for CASSRVPGQVGRDTEAFF.

V and J are TRBV6-6 and TRBJ1-4, with TRBD1 matching over 9 bases. V lost 6 bases, J lost 1 base, and 6 bases stayed unmatched. This CDR3 comprises 16 residues. Looked up from germline, CDR1 is MNHNY and CDR2 is SVGAGI (reference sequence). CDR3 nucleotide sequence: TGTGCCAGCAGCCAGACAGGGGGTCAAACTAATGAAAAACTGTTTTTT. Protein: CASSQTGGQTNEKLFF.

The chain carries TRBV28 and TRBJ1-5; TRBD1 matches at 7 bases. This CDR3 comprises 15 residues. The germline CDR1 and CDR2 sequences are MDHEN and SYDVKM. V lost 6 bases and J lost 3; bases outside the gene matches: 8. The CDR3 here is CASRTRDSYNQPQHF. The CDR3 DNA follows: TGTGCCAGCAGAACAAGGGACAGTTACAATCAGCCCCAGCATTTT.

This clone appeared once. This chain connects TRBV5-4 to TRBJ2-7; 8 nucleotides line up with TRBD1. The J segment lost 4 bases and the V segment lost 4 bases, leaving 7 bases of the junction unmatched. This CDR3 comprises 14 residues. Germline V gives CDR1 SGHNT, CDR2 YYREEE (reference sequence). The CDR3 sequence: CASSPDREFYEQYF. The CDR3, as DNA: TGTGCCAGCAGCCCGGACAGGGAATTTTACGAGCAGTACTTC. Full variable domain (outside the CDR3, taken from reference TRBV5-4 and TRBJ2-7): ETGVTQSPTHLIKTRGQQVTLRCSSQSGHNTVSWYQQALGQGPQFIFQYYREEENGRGNFPPRFSGLQFPNYSSELNVNALELDDSALYLCASSPDREFYEQYFGPGTRLTVT.

The V gene is TRBV4-1, the J gene TRBJ1-2; tentatively, D is TRBD1 (5 bases). The CDR3 is 15 residues long. Germline V gene data show CDR1 as MGHRA and CDR2 as YSYEKL. With 0 bases removed from V and 8 bases from J, the gap between germline ends came to 16 bases. In DNA form, the CDR3 reads TGCGCCAGCAGCCAAGAACCCGGACGGGGGTACGGCTACACCTTC. The encoded protein is CASSQEPGRGYGYTF.

The V and J genes are TRBV5-1 and TRBJ2-1; D might be TRBD1 (7 bases). Germline-derived CDR1 and CDR2 are SGHRS and YFSETQ. Trimming stripped 2 bases from V and 6 bases from J, with 15 bases between. The CDR3 sequence is 15 residues long. CDR3 bases: TGCGCCAGCAGCTTAGGGCCAGGGGGGCCCAATGAGCAGTTCTTC. Protein product: CASSLGPGGPNEQFF.

J is TRBJ2-3 and V is TRBV29-1, with D possibly TRBD2 on 5 matching bases. The CDR3 spans 14 residues. Trimming shortened V by 5 bases and J by 2 bases, and 14 bases separated the two germline ends. The germline CDR1 and CDR2 sequences are SQVTM and ANQGSEA. CDR3 in DNA: TGCAGCGTTTCCTCCTCGGGGAACACAGATACGCAGTATTTT. It encodes CSVSSSGNTDTQYF.

The chain is built from TRBV19 and TRBJ2-1; 15 bases fit TRBD2. The V gene's germline CDR1 is LNHDA and CDR2 SQIVND (reference sequence). V lost 9 bases, J lost 3 bases, and 3 bases stayed unmatched. This CDR3 spans 15 amino acids. Here the CDR3 reads CASAGLAGGYNEQFF. CDR3 coding DNA: TGTGCCAGCGCGGGACTAGCGGGGGGCTACAATGAGCAGTTCTTC.

The chain couples TRBV14 to TRBJ2-1; tentatively, D is TRBD1 (5 bases). Germline-derived CDR1 and CDR2 are SGHDN and FVKESK. Trimming left V 8 bases short and J 9 bases short, with 11 bases between. The CDR3 sequence is 11 residues long. CDR3 nucleotides: TGTGCCAGCGCCGCAGGGTTTGAGCAGTTCTTC. Translation gives CASAAGFEQFF.

V gene TRBV3-1 (or the pseudogene TRBV3-2) combines with J gene TRBJ1-2; TRBD1 matches at 7 bases. CDR3 size: 14 residues. Germline trimming cut 4 bases from V and 0 bases from J; bases unmatched to any gene: 2. CDR1 LGHDT and CDR2 YNNKEL come from the germline V gene (reference sequence). The DNA for the CDR3 is TGTGCCAGCAGCCTAGGGGGCACTAACTATGGCTACACCTTC. Amino acids: CASSLGGTNYGYTF.

The J gene is TRBJ1-2, the V gene TRBV19, with TRBD1 matching 7 bases. With 4 bases clipped from V and 2 bases from J, the junction kept 7 bases outside the gene matches. Germline lookup yields CDR1 LNHDA and CDR2 SQIVND (reference sequence). This CDR3 has 15 residues. As DNA, the CDR3 is TGTGCCAGTAGTACCACCGGGACAGTGAACTATGGCTACACCTTC. Translating it yields CASSTTGTVNYGYTF.

V is TRBV7-9 and J is TRBJ1-1; the D is unclear. The CDR3 runs to 12 residues. Germline values: CDR1 SEHNR, CDR2 FQNEAQ (reference sequence). V was shortened by 3 bases and J by 11 bases, with 13 bases between the two germline ends. As DNA, the CDR3 is TGTGCCAGCAGCTTCGACACCCGCGATGCTTTCTTT. Its translation is CASSFDTRDAFF.

The chain uses TRBV29-1 and TRBJ2-2; 7 nucleotides match TRBD2. Trimming took 7 bases from V and 2 from J; bases not matched to a gene: 10. The germline CDR1 and CDR2 sequences are SQVTM and ANQGSEA. The CDR3 sequence is 15 residues long. The CDR3 reads CSAWGAGSNTGELFF. As DNA, the CDR3 is TGCAGCGCCTGGGGAGCGGGAAGTAACACCGGGGAGCTGTTTTTT.

J is TRBJ1-1 and V is TRBV20-1, with 8 bases that match TRBD1. Germline V CDR1 and CDR2: DFQATT, SNEGSKA (reference sequence). The V gene end was trimmed by 5 bases and the J gene end by 10 bases; junction bases not matched to a gene: 6. The CDR3 length is 11 residues. This CDR3 is CSASGQGGAFF. The CDR3 DNA reads as TGCAGTGCTTCCGGACAGGGAGGAGCTTTCTTT.

The table lists this clone with a count of one. This sequence joins TRBV4-3 and TRBJ2-1, with 9 bases lining up with TRBD2. The CDR3 loop spans 15 amino acids. Germline loops: CDR1 LGHNA, CDR2 YSLEER. Trimming at V came to 6 bases and at J to 3 bases, leaving 6 bases not matched to a gene. The CDR3 spells CASRSSGGNYNEQFF. CDR3 in DNA: TGCGCCAGCAGATCAAGCGGGGGGAACTACAATGAGCAGTTCTTC.

The chain uses TRBV12-1 and TRBJ1-1; TRBD1 is the table's D call, not checked against the DNA. TRBV12-1 is listed as a pseudogene. CDR3 size: 15 residues. CDR3 in amino acids: CASSWDRVPNTEAFF. The CDR3 bases are TGTGCCAGCAGCTGGGACAGGGTACCGAACACTGAAGCTTTCTTT.

This chain joins TRBV28 and TRBJ2-1, with TRBD1 identical over 11 bases. V trimming: 6 bases; J trimming: 7 bases; junction bases outside the gene matches: 8. The CDR3 has 15 amino acids. Per germline, CDR1 MDHEN and CDR2 SYDVKM. CDR3 region: CASSEWTGGPNEQFF. The CDR3 nucleotides read TGTGCCAGCAGCGAATGGACAGGGGGCCCAAATGAGCAGTTCTTC.